Listed here are 23 T cell receptor beta chains from one sample, sequenced in a study of CD8 T cells in ankylosing spondylitis. TCRdb called the 5' RACE reads again in MiXCR, with one record for every CDR3 protein. In the table there are 300,000 to 350,000 distinct CDR3 sequences, roughly 12% of which are singletons. The sample was blood, either unsorted or a sorted T cell fraction (not recorded which). These receptors were collected from a female donor with ankylosing spondylitis or in good health (not recorded which).

This rearrangement joins TRBV11-2 to TRBJ2-5, with D possibly being TRBD1 (5 bases). This CDR3 contains 15 residues. Trimming pared 0 bases from V and 6 bases from J, leaving 14 bases between. The germline CDR1 and CDR2 sequences are SGHAT and FQNNGV. In DNA, the CDR3 is TGTGCCAGCAGCTTAGAATACAGGATGGAGAAGACCCAGTACTTC. Translation: CASSLEYRMEKTQYF.

This clonotype was counted between two and nine times. The V gene is TRBV5-4, the J gene TRBJ2-7; tentative D call: TRBD2 (6 bases). Per germline, CDR1 SGHNT and CDR2 YYREEE (reference sequence). Trimming left V 4 bases short and J 3 bases short, with 20 bases between. The CDR3 totals 16 residues. This CDR3 is CASSPGGLFQDYEQYF. The CDR3 DNA sequence: TGTGCCAGCAGCCCAGGCGGACTATTTCAAGACTACGAGCAGTACTTC.

The CDR3 here is CASSLRPRVGEAFF. In DNA, the CDR3 is TGCGCCAGCAGCCTACGCCCGCGGGTCGGAGAAGCTTTCTTT. V usage is TRBV5-1 and J usage is TRBJ1-1; D ambiguous. Germline V gene data show CDR1 as SGHRS and CDR2 as YFSETQ. The CDR3 has 14 residues. V was shortened by 4 bases and J by 8 bases, with 18 bases between the two germline ends.

This clonotype has ten or more counts. CDR3 sequence: CASSSTGKVAYGYTF. CDR3 nucleotide sequence: TGCGCCAGCAGCTCTACCGGGAAGGTGGCCTATGGCTACACCTTC. The chain combines TRBV5-1 with TRBJ1-2; D call uncertain. This CDR3 contains 15 residues. The germline CDR1 and CDR2 sequences are SGHRS and YFSETQ. V lost 3 bases and J lost 4, with 16 bases in between.

This clonotype was detected many times. The chain employs TRBV12-3 or TRBV12-4 and TRBJ2-7, with D perhaps matching TRBD1 (5 bases). The CDR3 sequence is 13 residues long. The germline V and J ends were trimmed by 0 bases and 5 bases, with 8 bases remaining between them. This CDR3 reads CASSLAGVNEQYF. CDR3 DNA: TGTGCCAGCAGTTTAGCAGGGGTCAACGAGCAGTACTTC.

In its sample, this clonotype was seen many times. The chain is built from TRBV7-9 and TRBJ1-3; D is undetermined. Germline V gene data show CDR1 as SEHNR and CDR2 as FQNEAQ (reference sequence). The CDR3 contains 13 residues. V was cut by 7 bases and J by 3 bases, with 10 bases left in between. The CDR3 DNA is TGTGCCAGCAACCCGATGGGTGGAAACACCATATATTTT. Translation gives CASNPMGGNTIYF. Full variable domain (remainder filled in from reference TRBV7-9 and TRBJ1-3): DTGVSQNPRHKITKRGQNVTFRCDPISEHNRLYWYRQTLGQGPEFLTYFQNEAQLEKSRLLSDRFSAERPKGSFSTLEIQRTEQGDSAMYLCASNPMGGNTIYFGEGSWLTVV.

This clonotype was found many times. V is TRBV7-9 and J is TRBJ2-5; the match to TRBD2 covers 11 bases. The junction had 6 bases not matched to a gene; V was cut back by 4 bases and J by 2 bases. This CDR3 is 16 amino acids long. Germline V CDR1 and CDR2: SEHNR, FQNEAQ (reference sequence). The CDR3 region is CASSSLAGGRQETQYF. The CDR3 bases are TGTGCCAGCAGCTCCTTAGCGGGAGGGCGTCAAGAGACCCAGTACTTC.

This clonotype came up a few times. This chain connects TRBV28 to TRBJ2-2; 8 nucleotides align to TRBD1. The CDR3 runs to 17 residues. Trimming at V came to 6 bases and at J to 8 bases, leaving 17 bases not matched to a gene. Germline V gives CDR1 MDHEN, CDR2 SYDVKM. CDR3 coding DNA: TGTGCCAGCAGGGTTAAAGGGACAGGTTTGGGACCGGGGGAGCTGTTTTTT. Its translation is CASRVKGTGLGPGELFF.

This clonotype came up many times. The CDR3, as DNA: TGTGCCAGCAGCTCCGCAAGGACTAGCGGGAGGATTGAAGATACGCAGTATTTT. Residues: CASSSARTSGRIEDTQYF. The genes are TRBV11-2 and TRBJ2-3; TRBD2 aligns across 14 bases. The CDR3 is 18 amino acids. Germline CDR1 is SGHAT and CDR2 is FQNNGV. The junction had 11 bases not matched to a gene; V was cut back by 4 bases and J by 5 bases.

The chain recombines TRBV20-1 with TRBJ1-4, with D maybe TRBD1 (6 bases). CDR1 and CDR2 (germline): DFQATT, SNEGSKA (reference sequence). Trimming took 2 bases from V and 4 from J, leaving 14 bases between them. This CDR3 region has 15 residues. CDR3 region: CSARNTGIHNEKLFF. The DNA of the CDR3 is TGCAGTGCTAGAAATACAGGGATCCATAATGAAAAACTGTTTTTT.

V usage is TRBV7-9 and J usage is TRBJ1-5; 7 nucleotides line up with TRBD1. The CDR3 is 14 amino acids. CDR1 and CDR2 from the germline V gene are SEHNR and FQNEAQ (reference sequence). V lost 5 bases, J lost 5 bases, and 6 bases stayed unmatched. This CDR3 is CASSPDRPDQPQHF. The CDR3 DNA reads as TGTGCCAGCAGCCCGGACAGGCCCGATCAGCCCCAGCATTTT.

This clonotype has at least ten counts. This chain connects TRBV5-1 to TRBJ1-2, with D possibly being TRBD1 (6 bases). CDR1 and CDR2 (germline): SGHRS, YFSETQ. The CDR3 loop spans 14 amino acids. The V end lost 4 bases, the J end lost 3 bases, and 13 bases lay between the germline ends. The DNA of the CDR3 is TGCGCCAGCAGCCCACAGGGAAAAGACTATGGCTACACCTTC. This codes for CASSPQGKDYGYTF.

This clonotype was seen ten or more times. This chain uses TRBV5-1 with TRBJ2-2; D may be TRBD2 (6 bases). V lost 1 base, J lost 4 bases, and 14 bases lay in between. CDR1 and CDR2 from the germline V gene are SGHRS and YFSETQ. CDR3 length: 16 amino acids. The CDR3 spells CASSLTTGDLTGELFF. The CDR3 DNA sequence: TGCGCCAGCAGCTTGACGACGGGGGACCTCACCGGGGAGCTGTTTTTT.

This chain uses TRBV6-1 with TRBJ2-3, with no clear D. Germline assignment: CDR1 MNHNS and CDR2 SASEGT. CDR3 size: 14 residues. Trimming left V 4 bases short and J 8 bases short, with 16 bases between. As DNA, the CDR3 is TGTGCCAGCAGTGTAGTGGCGAGTTCTGGTACGCAGTATTTT. It yields the protein CASSVVASSGTQYF.

This clonotype was picked up a small number of times. The CDR3 loop reads CASSPKEGSTDTQYF. CDR3 nucleotide sequence: TGTGCCAGCAGCCCGAAAGAGGGGAGCACAGATACGCAGTATTTT. The chain joins TRBV7-9 to TRBJ2-3; D is possibly TRBD1 or TRBD2 (5 bases each). The CDR3 runs to 15 residues. Trimming cost V 5 bases and J 0 bases, with 12 bases left between them. The germline V gene encodes CDR1 SEHNR and CDR2 FQNEAQ (reference sequence).

DNA for the CDR3: TGTGCCAGCAGCCACGGGCTGAACACTGAAGCTTTCTTT. Translated: CASSHGLNTEAFF. The rearrangement uses TRBV28 and TRBJ1-1; D is uncertain. Germline V CDR1 and CDR2: MDHEN, SYDVKM. The CDR3 has 13 amino acids. The V end lost 6 bases, the J end lost 0 bases, and 8 bases lay between the germline ends.

This clonotype was seen many times. The chain is built from TRBV9 and TRBJ2-2, with D possibly being TRBD2 (5 bases). Trimming cost V 6 bases and J 4 bases, with 10 bases left between them. Germline V gene sequence: CDR1 SGDLS, CDR2 YYNGEE. This CDR3 has 13 residues. The CDR3 is CASKRSLTGELFF. The CDR3 nucleotides read TGTGCCAGCAAGCGGAGTCTCACCGGGGAGCTGTTTTTT.

This clonotype has ten or more counts. The chain recombines TRBV5-5 with TRBJ2-1; TRBD2 is a possible D gene (6 bases). The germline gives CDR1 SGHKS, CDR2 YYEKEE (reference sequence). V was pared by 0 bases and J by 4 bases, with 11 bases between. This CDR3 is built from 15 residues. CDR3 protein: CASSLVVGSYNEQFF. The CDR3 nucleotides read TGTGCCAGCAGCTTGGTTGTCGGGAGTTACAATGAGCAGTTCTTC.

The chain uses TRBV7-2 and TRBJ1-6; 7 positions match TRBD1. With 2 bases clipped from V and 5 bases from J, the junction kept 9 bases outside the gene matches. The V gene's germline CDR1 is SGHTA and CDR2 FQGNSA. This CDR3 region has 17 residues. The CDR3 DNA is TGTGCCAGCAGCTTAATTGACAGGGTCGTCGATAATTCACCCCTCCACTTT. Translated: CASSLIDRVVDNSPLHF.

This clonotype was counted at least ten times. The chain recombines TRBV7-9 with TRBJ2-7; possibly TRBD1 or TRBD2 for D (6 bases each). This CDR3 spans 15 amino acids. Germline CDR1 and CDR2: SEHNR and FQNEAQ (reference sequence). V was cut by 5 bases and J by 6 bases, with 20 bases left in between. The CDR3 spells CASSPVGSGASEQYF. CDR3 nucleotides: TGTGCCAGCAGCCCCGTGGGTTCGGGGGCCAGCGAGCAGTACTTC. Based on the CDR3 plus reference TRBV7-9 and TRBJ2-7, the full variable domain is DTGVSQNPRHKITKRGQNVTFRCDPISEHNRLYWYRQTLGQGPEFLTYFQNEAQLEKSRLLSDRFSAERPKGSFSTLEIQRTEQGDSAMYLCASSPVGSGASEQYFGPGTRLTVT.

This clonotype was detected ten times or more. The rearrangement links TRBV5-1 to TRBJ2-1, with 10 bases lining up with TRBD2. Germline V lookup: CDR1 SGHRS, CDR2 YFSETQ. Trimming removed 0 bases from V and 3 bases from J; junction bases left unmatched: 3. The CDR3 covers 16 residues. CDR3 bases: TGCGCCAGCAGCTTGGCTAGCGGGAGTTTCTACAATGAGCAGTTCTTC. Translating it yields CASSLASGSFYNEQFF.

This clonotype was found a few times. V is TRBV20-1 and J is TRBJ2-1; 11 bases are shared with TRBD2. This CDR3 has 15 amino acids. V dropped 6 bases and J dropped 2; count of bases not matched to a gene: 6. Germline V gives CDR1 DFQATT, CDR2 SNEGSKA (reference sequence). CDR3 nucleotides: TGCAGTGCAACACATAGCGGGAGGGCCTACAATGAGCAGTTCTTC. This translates into CSATHSGRAYNEQFF.

This clonotype was picked up many times. The chain couples TRBV11-2 to TRBJ2-2, with unresolved D. With 1 base removed from V and 4 bases from J, the gap between germline ends came to 19 bases. Germline V CDR1 and CDR2: SGHAT, FQNNGV. There are 18 residues in the CDR3. CDR3 amino acids: CASSLVVLGYSFTGELFF. The CDR3, as DNA: TGTGCCAGCAGCTTAGTAGTCTTGGGGTATTCATTCACCGGGGAGCTGTTTTTT.